This TCR beta chain is drawn from a study of cytomegalovirus exposure and HLA in healthy donors. Study conclusions and caveats: There were about 160 TCR beta chains listed as cytomegalovirus-associated.

The germline V and J ends were trimmed by 2 bases and 1 base, with 20 bases remaining between them. The CDR3 runs 18 residues. Germline V gene data show CDR1 as KGHSH and CDR2 as LQKENI. A multiplex PCR was run with 60 Vbeta primers and 13 Jbeta primers. Profiled with immunoSEQ multiplex PCR; TCRdb holds only in-frame clones, not every one. The sample comprises some 190,000 clones, 80% to 90% of which are singletons, and roughly 0.32% rests with the top ten. Remarks on this clone: Its cognate antigen is unknown.

The sample comprised PBMCs. V usage is TRBV18 and J usage is TRBJ1-1; D gene uncertain. The source is a woman in her 30s in good health and CMV-seronegative. The CDR3 nucleotides are TGTGCCAGCTCACCAAATATTGACACGATCCCTTCGAACACTGAAGCTTTCTTT. Translation gives CASSPNIDTIPSNTEAFF.